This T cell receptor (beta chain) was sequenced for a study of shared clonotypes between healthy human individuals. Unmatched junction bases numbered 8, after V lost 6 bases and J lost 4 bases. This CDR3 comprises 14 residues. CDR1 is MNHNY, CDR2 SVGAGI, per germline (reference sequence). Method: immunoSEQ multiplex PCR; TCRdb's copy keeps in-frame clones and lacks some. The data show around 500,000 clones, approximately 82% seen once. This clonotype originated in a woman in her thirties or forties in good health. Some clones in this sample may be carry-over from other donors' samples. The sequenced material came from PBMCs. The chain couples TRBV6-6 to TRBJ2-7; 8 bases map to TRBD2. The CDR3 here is CASRPTSDLYEQYF. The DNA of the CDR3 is TGTGCCAGCAGGCCGACTAGCGACCTTTACGAGCAGTACTTC.